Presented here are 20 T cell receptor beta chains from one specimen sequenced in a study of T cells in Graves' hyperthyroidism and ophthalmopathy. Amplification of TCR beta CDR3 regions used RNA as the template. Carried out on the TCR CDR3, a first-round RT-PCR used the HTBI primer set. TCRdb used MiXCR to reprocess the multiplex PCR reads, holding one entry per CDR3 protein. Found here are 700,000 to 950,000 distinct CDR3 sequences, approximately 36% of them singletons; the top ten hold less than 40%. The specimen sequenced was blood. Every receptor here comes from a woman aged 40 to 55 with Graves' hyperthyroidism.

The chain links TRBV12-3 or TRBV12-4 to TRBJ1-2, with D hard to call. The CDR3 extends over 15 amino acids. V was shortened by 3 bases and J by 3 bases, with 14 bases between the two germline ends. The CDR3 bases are TGTGCCAGCAGTTTTGCCCCCCGAGGTCACTATGGCTACACCTTC. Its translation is CASSFAPRGHYGYTF.

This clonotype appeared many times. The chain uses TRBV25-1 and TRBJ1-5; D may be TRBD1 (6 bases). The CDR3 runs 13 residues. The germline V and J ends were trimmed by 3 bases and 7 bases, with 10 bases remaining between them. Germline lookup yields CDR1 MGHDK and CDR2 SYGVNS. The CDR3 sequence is CASSDRGGQPQHF. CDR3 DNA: TGTGCCAGCAGTGACAGGGGCGGACAGCCCCAGCATTTT. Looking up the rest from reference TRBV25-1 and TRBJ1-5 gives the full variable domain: EADIYQTPRYLVIGTGKKITLECSQTMGHDKMYWYQQDPGMELHLIHYSYGVNSTEKGDLSSESTVSRIRTEHFPLTLESARPSHTSQYLCASSDRGGQPQHFGDGTRLSIL.

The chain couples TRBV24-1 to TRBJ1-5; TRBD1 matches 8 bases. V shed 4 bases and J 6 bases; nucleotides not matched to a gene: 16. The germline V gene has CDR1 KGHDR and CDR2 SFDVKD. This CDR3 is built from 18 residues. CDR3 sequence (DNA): TGTGCCACCAGTGAAGGCAGGACAGGGAAGGGCATGGGTCAGCCCCAGCATTTT. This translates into CATSEGRTGKGMGQPQHF.

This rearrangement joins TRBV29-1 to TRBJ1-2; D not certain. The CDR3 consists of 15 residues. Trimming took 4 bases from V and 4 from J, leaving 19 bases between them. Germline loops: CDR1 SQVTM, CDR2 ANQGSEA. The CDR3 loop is CSVGKKVGASYGYTF. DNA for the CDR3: TGCAGCGTTGGGAAGAAGGTGGGCGCGAGCTATGGCTACACCTTC.

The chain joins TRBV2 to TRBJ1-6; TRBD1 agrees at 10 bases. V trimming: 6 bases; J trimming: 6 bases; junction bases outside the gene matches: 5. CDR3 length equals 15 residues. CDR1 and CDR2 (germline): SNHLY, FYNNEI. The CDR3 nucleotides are TGTGCCAGCAGCGGGACAGGGGAAACTAATTCACCCCTCCACTTT. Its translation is CASSGTGETNSPLHF.

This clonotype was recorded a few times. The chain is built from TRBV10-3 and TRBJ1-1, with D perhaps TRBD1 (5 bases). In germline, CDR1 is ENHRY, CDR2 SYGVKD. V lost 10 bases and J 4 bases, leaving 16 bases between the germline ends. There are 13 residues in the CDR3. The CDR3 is CASNQQQGTEAFF. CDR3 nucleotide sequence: TGTGCCAGCAACCAACAGCAGGGCACTGAAGCTTTCTTT.

This CDR3 is CASSFANEQFF. The CDR3 DNA is TGTGCCAGCAGCTTTGCGAATGAGCAGTTCTTC. This chain links TRBV7-9 with TRBJ2-1; unclear D gene. There are 11 residues in the CDR3. Germline CDR1 SEHNR, CDR2 FQNEAQ (reference sequence). V lost 3 bases and J lost 7, with 4 bases in between.

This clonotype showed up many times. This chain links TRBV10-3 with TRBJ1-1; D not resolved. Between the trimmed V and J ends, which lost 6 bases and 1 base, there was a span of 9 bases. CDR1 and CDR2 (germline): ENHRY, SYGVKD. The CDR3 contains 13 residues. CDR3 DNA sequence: TGTGCCATCAGGGAATTAGGGAACACTGAAGCTTTCTTT. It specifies CAIRELGNTEAFF.

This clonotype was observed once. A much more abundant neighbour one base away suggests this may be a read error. CDR3 coding DNA: TGTGCCAGCAGTCCGCCCTTGACCACCTACGGGCAGTACTTC. Protein sequence: CASSPPLTTYGQYF. V is TRBV7-9 and J is TRBJ2-7; D is unclear. Germline V gene lookup returns CDR1 SEHNR and CDR2 FQNEAQ (reference sequence). This CDR3 is 14 amino acids long.

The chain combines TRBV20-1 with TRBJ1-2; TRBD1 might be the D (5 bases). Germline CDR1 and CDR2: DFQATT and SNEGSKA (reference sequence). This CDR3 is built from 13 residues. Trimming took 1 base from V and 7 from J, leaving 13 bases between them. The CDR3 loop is CSARVSGPGGYTF. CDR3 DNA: TGCAGTGCTAGAGTTTCAGGGCCGGGTGGCTACACCTTC.

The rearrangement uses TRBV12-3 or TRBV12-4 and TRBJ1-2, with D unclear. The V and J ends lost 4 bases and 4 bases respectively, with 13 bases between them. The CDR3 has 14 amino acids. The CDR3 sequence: CASSYPEETYGYTF. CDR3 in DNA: TGTGCCAGCAGTTATCCGGAGGAGACCTATGGCTACACCTTC.

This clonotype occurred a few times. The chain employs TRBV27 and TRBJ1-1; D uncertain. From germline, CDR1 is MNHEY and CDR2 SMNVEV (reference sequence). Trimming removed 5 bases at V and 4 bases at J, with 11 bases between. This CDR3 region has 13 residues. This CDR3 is CASSPRPSTEAFF. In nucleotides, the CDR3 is TGTGCCAGCAGTCCACGCCCAAGCACTGAAGCTTTCTTT.

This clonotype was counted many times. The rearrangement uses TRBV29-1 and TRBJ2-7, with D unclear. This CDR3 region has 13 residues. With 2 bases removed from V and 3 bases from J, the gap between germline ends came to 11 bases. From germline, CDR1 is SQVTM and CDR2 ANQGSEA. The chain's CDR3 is CSVEMKGDYEQYF. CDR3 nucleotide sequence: TGCAGCGTTGAAATGAAAGGTGACTACGAGCAGTACTTC.

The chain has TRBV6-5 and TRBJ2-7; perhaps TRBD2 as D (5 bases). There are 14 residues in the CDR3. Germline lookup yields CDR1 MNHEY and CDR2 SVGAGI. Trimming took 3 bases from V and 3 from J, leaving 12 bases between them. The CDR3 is CASSYSSRYYEQYF. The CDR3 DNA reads TGTGCCAGCAGTTATTCTAGCCGATACTACGAGCAGTACTTC.

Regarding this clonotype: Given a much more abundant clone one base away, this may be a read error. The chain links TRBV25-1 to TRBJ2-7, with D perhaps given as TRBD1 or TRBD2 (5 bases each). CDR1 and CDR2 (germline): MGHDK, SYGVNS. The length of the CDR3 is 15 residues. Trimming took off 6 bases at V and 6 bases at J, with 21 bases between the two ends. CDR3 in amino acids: CASSTGRGSSVEQYF. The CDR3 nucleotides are TGTGCCAGCAGCACCGGTCGGGGCTCGTCCGTCGAGCAGTACTTC.

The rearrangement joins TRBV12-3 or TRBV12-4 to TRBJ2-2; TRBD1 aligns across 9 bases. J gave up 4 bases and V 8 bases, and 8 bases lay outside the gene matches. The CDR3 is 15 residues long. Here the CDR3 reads CASGLGQGSTGELFF. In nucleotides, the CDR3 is TGTGCCAGCGGGCTGGGACAGGGCAGCACCGGGGAGCTGTTTTTT.

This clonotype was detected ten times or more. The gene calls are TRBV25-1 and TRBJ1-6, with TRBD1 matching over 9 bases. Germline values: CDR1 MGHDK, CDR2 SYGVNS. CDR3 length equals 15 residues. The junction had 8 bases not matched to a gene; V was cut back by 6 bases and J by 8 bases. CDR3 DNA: TGTGCCAGCAGGAGGGGGGACAGGGATTATTCACCCCTCCACTTT. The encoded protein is CASRRGDRDYSPLHF. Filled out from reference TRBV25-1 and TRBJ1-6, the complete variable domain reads EADIYQTPRYLVIGTGKKITLECSQTMGHDKMYWYQQDPGMELHLIHYSYGVNSTEKGDLSSESTVSRIRTEHFPLTLESARPSHTSQYLCASRRGDRDYSPLHFGNGTRLTVT.

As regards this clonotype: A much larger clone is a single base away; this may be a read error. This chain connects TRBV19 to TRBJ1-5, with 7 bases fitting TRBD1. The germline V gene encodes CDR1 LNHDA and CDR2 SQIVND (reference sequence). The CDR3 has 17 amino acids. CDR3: CASSPGGREGANQPRHF. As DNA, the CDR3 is TGTGCCAGTAGTCCAGGGGGTAGGGAAGGCGCTAATCAGCCCCGGCATTTT.

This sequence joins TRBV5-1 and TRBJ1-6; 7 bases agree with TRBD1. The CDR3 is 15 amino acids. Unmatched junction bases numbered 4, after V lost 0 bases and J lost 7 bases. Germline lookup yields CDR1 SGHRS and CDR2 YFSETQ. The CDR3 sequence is CASSLAGQENSPLHF. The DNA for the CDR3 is TGCGCCAGCAGCTTGGCTGGACAGGAAAATTCACCCCTCCACTTT.

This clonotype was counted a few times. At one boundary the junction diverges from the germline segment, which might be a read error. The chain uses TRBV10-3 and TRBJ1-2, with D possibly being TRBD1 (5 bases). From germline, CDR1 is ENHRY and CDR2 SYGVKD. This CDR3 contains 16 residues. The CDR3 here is CASSYSATAPGYGYTF. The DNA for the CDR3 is TGTGCCAGCAGTTACTCTGCGACAGCGCCAGGCTATGGCTACACCTTC.